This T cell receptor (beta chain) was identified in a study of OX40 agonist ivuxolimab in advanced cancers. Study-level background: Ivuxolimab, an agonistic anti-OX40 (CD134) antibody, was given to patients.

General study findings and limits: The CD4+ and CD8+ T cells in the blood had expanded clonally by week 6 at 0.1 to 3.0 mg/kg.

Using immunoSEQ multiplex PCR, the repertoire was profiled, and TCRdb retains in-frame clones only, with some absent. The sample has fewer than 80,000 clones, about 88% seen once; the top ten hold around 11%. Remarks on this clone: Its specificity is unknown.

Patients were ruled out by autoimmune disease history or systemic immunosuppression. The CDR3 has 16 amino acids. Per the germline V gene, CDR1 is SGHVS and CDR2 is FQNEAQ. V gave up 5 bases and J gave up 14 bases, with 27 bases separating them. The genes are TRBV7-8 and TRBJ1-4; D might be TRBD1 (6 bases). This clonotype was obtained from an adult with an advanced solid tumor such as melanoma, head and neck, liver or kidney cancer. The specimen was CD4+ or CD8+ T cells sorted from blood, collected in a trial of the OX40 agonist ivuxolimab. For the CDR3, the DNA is TGTGCCAGCAGCCCCCGGGGGGCCAAAACAGGGCTCGATCTGTTTTTT. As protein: CASSPRGAKTGLDLFF.